These T cell receptor beta chains were read from a single sample in a study of control samples from healthy donors and cancer patients. Profiling relied on immunoSEQ multiplex PCR, and the TCRdb table lists in-frame clones only, not all of them. The sample includes more than 150,000 clones, nearly 95% seen only once; the top ten take more than 2%. Sequenced input: blood. Receptors originate from a man aged 45-60 years in good health. The CDR3 runs from the conserved cysteine through the conserved F or W. The order of the fields is V gene, J gene, CDR3 protein.

v_call: TRBV18; j_call: TRBJ1-4; cdr3_aa: CASSPRARDRGEKLFF
v_call: TRBV7-6; j_call: TRBJ2-2; cdr3_aa: CASSLGGNTGELFF
v_call: TRBV28; j_call: TRBJ1-2; cdr3_aa: CASGDLTNYGYTF
v_call: TRBV11-1; j_call: TRBJ2-7; cdr3_aa: CASSLFGGNLEQYF
v_call: TRBV6-2/TRBV6-3; j_call: TRBJ2-7; cdr3_aa: CASSYAGGPRYEQYF
v_call: TRBV27; j_call: TRBJ1-2; cdr3_aa: CASSLSSGNNYGYTF
v_call: TRBV2; j_call: TRBJ2-1; cdr3_aa: CASSFGTSGLNEQFF
v_call: TRBV3-1/TRBV3-2; j_call: TRBJ2-1; cdr3_aa: CASSQDVLVYNEQFF
v_call: TRBV30; j_call: TRBJ1-5; cdr3_aa: CAWSRPNQPQHF
v_call: TRBV30; j_call: TRBJ2-5; cdr3_aa: CAGITLRASGWKTQYF
v_call: TRBV12-3/TRBV12-4; j_call: TRBJ1-4; cdr3_aa: CASSGADEKLFF
v_call: TRBV6-5; j_call: TRBJ2-4; cdr3_aa: CASSPRSLAKNIQYF
v_call: TRBV28; j_call: TRBJ2-3; cdr3_aa: CASSLSSHIQSTDTQYF
v_call: TRBV5-1; j_call: TRBJ2-7; cdr3_aa: CASSPGQYEQYF
v_call: TRBV28; j_call: TRBJ2-7; cdr3_aa: CASSPGLSYEQYF
v_call: TRBV3-1/TRBV3-2; j_call: TRBJ2-7; cdr3_aa: CASSPGGGTKQYF
v_call: TRBV7-2; j_call: TRBJ1-4; cdr3_aa: CASSQDSFNEKLFF
v_call: TRBV29-1; j_call: TRBJ2-4; cdr3_aa: CSVEGAGGTFLYF
v_call: TRBV2; j_call: TRBJ1-1; cdr3_aa: CASSRQAVNTEAFF
v_call: TRBV10-3; j_call: TRBJ2-3; cdr3_aa: CAISRDSLEADTQYF
v_call: TRBV3-1/TRBV3-2; j_call: TRBJ2-7; cdr3_aa: CASSTGGLAAGEQYF
v_call: TRBV29-1; j_call: TRBJ2-1; cdr3_aa: CSVGRLEASGYNEQFF
v_call: TRBV7-6; j_call: TRBJ2-2; cdr3_aa: CASSLGLAGNTGELFF
v_call: TRBV6-1; j_call: TRBJ1-3; cdr3_aa: CASSGGQRELENTIYF
v_call: TRBV29-1; j_call: TRBJ1-1; cdr3_aa: CSVEVMTGNTEAFF
v_call: TRBV7-9; j_call: TRBJ1-1; cdr3_aa: CASSLAYGARFTTEAFF
v_call: TRBV9; j_call: TRBJ2-7; cdr3_aa: CASSVDTGREQYF
v_call: TRBV30; j_call: TRBJ1-1; cdr3_aa: CAWSSSRDTEAFF
v_call: TRBV5-1; j_call: TRBJ1-5; cdr3_aa: CASSLDPWQPQHF
v_call: TRBV5-1; j_call: TRBJ2-5; cdr3_aa: CASSLGRNTETQYF
v_call: TRBV2; j_call: TRBJ1-4; cdr3_aa: CASRNRVGNEKLFF
v_call: TRBV6-1; j_call: TRBJ1-2; cdr3_aa: CASSELTTGVDYGYTF
v_call: TRBV7-6; j_call: TRBJ2-3; cdr3_aa: CASSLGLAGVSDTQYF
v_call: TRBV18; j_call: TRBJ2-1; cdr3_aa: CASSPRVPVHEQFF
v_call: TRBV30; j_call: TRBJ1-1; cdr3_aa: CAWSPRWANTEAFF
v_call: TRBV18; j_call: TRBJ2-1; cdr3_aa: CASSPSPPSSYNEQFF
v_call: TRBV5-1; j_call: TRBJ2-3; cdr3_aa: CASSTTSGLTDTQYF
v_call: TRBV4-1; j_call: TRBJ2-1; cdr3_aa: CASTTSGTGGYSNEQFF
v_call: TRBV9; j_call: TRBJ2-7; cdr3_aa: CASSVGRANHEQYF
v_call: TRBV3-1/TRBV3-2; j_call: TRBJ2-7; cdr3_aa: CASSQALGGEQYF
v_call: TRBV5-1; j_call: TRBJ1-2; cdr3_aa: CASSLGRDNYGYTF
v_call: TRBV5-1; j_call: TRBJ2-7; cdr3_aa: CASSATGGVSYEQYF
v_call: TRBV10-2; j_call: TRBJ2-5; cdr3_aa: CASSEGTSGTETQYF
v_call: TRBV19; j_call: TRBJ2-7; cdr3_aa: CASPGQAGLAGPYYEQYF
v_call: TRBV6-5; j_call: TRBJ1-4; cdr3_aa: CASNGRGGGEKLFF